This TCR beta chain was found in a study of T-cell reconstitution after alpha-beta-depleted transplantation in children. Preparation of the TCRbeta library was carried out with unique molecular identifiers. TCRdb re-derived calls from the PCR reads in MiXCR, one entry per CDR3 protein. In the table there are roughly 300,000 distinct CDR3 sequences, 9.9% of which are singletons. Germline values: CDR1 SGHDT, CDR2 YYEEEE. This CDR3 has 13 residues. Trimming pared 5 bases from V and 9 bases from J, leaving 12 bases between. This clonotype occurred a few times. The clonotype was recovered from a human donor who donated a stem cell graft to a child with SCID. This sequence joins TRBV5-6 and TRBJ1-6; D perhaps matches TRBD1 (6 bases). The material was PBMCs from the stem cell graft donor, obtained from the stem cell graft. Here the CDR3 reads CASRPSRGSPLHF. In nucleotides, the CDR3 is TGTGCCAGCAGACCCTCCAGGGGTTCACCCCTCCACTTT.